This T cell receptor (beta chain) was captured in a study of human T cells and chemical hapten exposure. The time point denotes: patch test 1, 2 weeks after DPC sensitization. The treatment here: therapeutic diphenylcyclopropenone sensitization with weekly scalp DPC. CDR3 length: 14 residues. Germline-derived CDR1 and CDR2 are MDHEN and SYDVKM. Between the trimmed V and J ends, which lost 6 bases and 5 bases, there was a span of 11 bases. TCRdb fed the RACE reads into MiXCR, producing one record per CDR3 protein. The table shows around 99,000 distinct CDR3 sequences, with 9.5% to 15% occurring only once.

The origin of this receptor is a woman aged 40-49 years with alopecia areata. Some clones in this sample may be carry-over from other donors' samples. This chain uses TRBV28 with TRBJ1-6; no clear D gene. The sequenced sample was whole blood, obtained in connection with sensitization to the hapten diphenylcyclopropenone (DPC). The CDR3 loop is CASSHPSDNSPLHF. For the CDR3, the DNA is TGTGCCAGCAGCCACCCCTCAGATAATTCACCCCTCCACTTT.